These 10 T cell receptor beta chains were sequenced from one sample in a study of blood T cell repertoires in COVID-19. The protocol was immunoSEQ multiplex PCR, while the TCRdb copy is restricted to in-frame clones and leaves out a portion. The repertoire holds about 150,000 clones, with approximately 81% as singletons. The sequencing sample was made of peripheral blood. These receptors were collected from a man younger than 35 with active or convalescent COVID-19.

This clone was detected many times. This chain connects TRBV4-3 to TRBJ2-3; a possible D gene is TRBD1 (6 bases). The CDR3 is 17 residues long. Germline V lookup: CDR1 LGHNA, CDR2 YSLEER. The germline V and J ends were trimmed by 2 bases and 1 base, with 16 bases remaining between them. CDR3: CASSQPRGPGGTDTQYF. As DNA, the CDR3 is TGCGCCAGCAGCCAACCTCGGGGCCCAGGGGGCACAGATACGCAGTATTTT.

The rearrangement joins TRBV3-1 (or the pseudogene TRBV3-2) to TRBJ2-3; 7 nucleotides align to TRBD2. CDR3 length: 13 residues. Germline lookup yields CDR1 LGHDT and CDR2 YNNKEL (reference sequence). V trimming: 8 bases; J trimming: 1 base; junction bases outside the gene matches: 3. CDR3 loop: CASRDYRTDTQYF. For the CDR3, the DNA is TGTGCCAGCCGGGACTACCGCACAGATACGCAGTATTTT.

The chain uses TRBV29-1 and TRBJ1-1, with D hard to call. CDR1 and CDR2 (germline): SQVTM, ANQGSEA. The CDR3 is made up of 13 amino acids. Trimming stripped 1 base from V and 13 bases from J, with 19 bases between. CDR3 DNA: TGCAGCGTTGAAGTCGTGGGAGGTCCCAATGTTTTCTTT. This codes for CSVEVVGGPNVFF.

CDR3 DNA: TGTGCCAGTGAGACAGGGGTGGAAGAGACCCAGTACTTC. This sequence encodes CASETGVEETQYF. The chain combines TRBV18 with TRBJ2-5; 8 bases fit TRBD1. The CDR3 spans 13 residues. Trimming cost V 9 bases and J 3 bases; bases outside gene matches: 6. Germline values: CDR1 KGHSH, CDR2 LQKENI.

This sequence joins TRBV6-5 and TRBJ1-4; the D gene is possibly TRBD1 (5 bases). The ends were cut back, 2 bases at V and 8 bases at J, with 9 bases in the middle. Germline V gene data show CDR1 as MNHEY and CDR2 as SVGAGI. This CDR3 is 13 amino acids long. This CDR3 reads CASSYGGEEKLFF. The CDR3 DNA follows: TGTGCCAGCAGTTACGGGGGGGAAGAAAAACTGTTTTTT.

CDR3 coding DNA: TGTGCCAGCAGCCAAACCGGACAGGGAATCACTGAAGCTTTCTTT. Its protein is CASSQTGQGITEAFF. The chain carries TRBV4-2 and TRBJ1-1; TRBD1 matches at 8 bases. With V trimmed by 2 bases and J by 4 bases, 6 bases remained unmatched. The CDR3 is 15 amino acids. Per germline, CDR1 LGHNA and CDR2 YNFKEQ.

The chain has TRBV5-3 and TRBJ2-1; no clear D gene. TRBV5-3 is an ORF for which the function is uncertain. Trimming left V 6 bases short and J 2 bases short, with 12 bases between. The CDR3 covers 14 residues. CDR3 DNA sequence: TGTGCCAGAAAGAACAGACGGACCTACAATGAGCAGTTCTTC. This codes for CARKNRRTYNEQFF.

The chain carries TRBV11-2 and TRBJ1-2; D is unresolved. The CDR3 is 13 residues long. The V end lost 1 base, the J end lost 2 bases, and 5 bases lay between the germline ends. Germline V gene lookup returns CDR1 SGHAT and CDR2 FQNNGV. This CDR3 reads CASSLGANYGYTF. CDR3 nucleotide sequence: TGTGCCAGCAGCTTAGGGGCAAACTATGGCTACACCTTC.

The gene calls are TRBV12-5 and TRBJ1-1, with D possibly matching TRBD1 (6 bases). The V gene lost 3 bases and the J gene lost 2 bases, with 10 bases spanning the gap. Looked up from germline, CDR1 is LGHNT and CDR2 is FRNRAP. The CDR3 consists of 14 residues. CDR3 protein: CASGFTGINTEAFF. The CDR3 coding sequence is TGTGCTAGTGGTTTTACAGGGATTAACACTGAAGCTTTCTTT.

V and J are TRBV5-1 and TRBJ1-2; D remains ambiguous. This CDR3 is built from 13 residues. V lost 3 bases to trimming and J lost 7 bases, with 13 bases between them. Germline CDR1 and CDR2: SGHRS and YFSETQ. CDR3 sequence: CASSSYLGSGYTF. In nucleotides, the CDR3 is TGCGCCAGCAGCTCCTACCTTGGGAGTGGCTACACCTTC.